One and the same sample provided the 8 T cell receptor beta chains below, sequenced in a study of blood T cell repertoires in COVID-19. Profiling relied on immunoSEQ multiplex PCR, and the TCRdb table lists in-frame clones only, not all of them. The sample has under 300,000 clones; 82% are singletons. The sequencing input was peripheral blood. The origin of the receptors is a woman at least 80 years old with active or convalescent COVID-19.

This clone was counted a few times. V and J are TRBV10-3 and TRBJ2-7; tentatively, D is TRBD2 (5 bases). This CDR3 is 15 amino acids long. The germline V and J ends were trimmed by 2 bases and 2 bases, with 13 bases remaining between them. The germline CDR1 and CDR2 sequences are ENHRY and SYGVKD. CDR3 sequence: CAISEVVERPYEQYF. Here the CDR3 DNA reads TGTGCCATCAGTGAGGTCGTGGAGCGGCCCTACGAGCAGTACTTC.

The V gene is TRBV18, the J gene TRBJ1-4, with a possible D match to TRBD1 (5 bases). CDR3 size: 14 residues. The V gene's germline CDR1 is KGHSH and CDR2 LQKENI. V was clipped by 5 bases and J by 3 bases, with 10 bases between them. The CDR3 here is CASSSRAANEKLFF. CDR3 coding DNA: TGTGCCAGCTCATCCAGGGCAGCTAATGAAAAACTGTTTTTT.

The chain employs TRBV5-1 and TRBJ1-2, with D unresolved. CDR1 is SGHRS, CDR2 YFSETQ, per germline. The CDR3 consists of 14 residues. Trimming shortened V by 6 bases and J by 3 bases, and 15 bases separated the two germline ends. CDR3 DNA: TGCGCCAGCAACGAGGGAGGTGGCGACTATGGCTACACCTTC. It encodes CASNEGGGDYGYTF.

The rearrangement uses TRBV7-9 and TRBJ1-4; 7 nucleotides match TRBD1. The CDR3 sequence is 13 residues long. Trimming at V came to 5 bases and at J to 7 bases, leaving 4 bases not matched to a gene. From germline, CDR1 is SEHNR and CDR2 FQNEAQ (reference sequence). This chain's CDR3 is CASSPTGAEKLFF. In DNA, the CDR3 is TGTGCCAGCAGCCCCACAGGGGCTGAAAAACTGTTTTTT.

Here the CDR3 DNA reads TGTGCCAGCAGCCCTGGGTCTAGCGGGAGGGCTTACTACAATGAGCAGTTCTTC. This gives the protein CASSPGSSGRAYYNEQFF. V gene TRBV14 combines with J gene TRBJ2-1; 12 positions agree with TRBD2. This CDR3 contains 18 residues. Germline CDR1 is SGHDN and CDR2 is FVKESK. V shed 4 bases, J shed 3 bases, and the junction held 10 bases outside the gene matches.

The chain links TRBV5-4 to TRBJ1-5; the D gene is possibly TRBD1 (6 bases). This CDR3 spans 14 amino acids. Germline CDR1 and CDR2: SGHNT and YYREEE (reference sequence). V lost 4 bases and J 4 bases, leaving 12 bases between the germline ends. CDR3 nucleotides: TGTGCCAGCAGCCTCCAGGGGACGAATCAGCCCCAGCATTTT. Amino acid sequence: CASSLQGTNQPQHF. Based on the CDR3 plus reference TRBV5-4 and TRBJ1-5, the full variable domain is ETGVTQSPTHLIKTRGQQVTLRCSSQSGHNTVSWYQQALGQGPQFIFQYYREEENGRGNFPPRFSGLQFPNYSSELNVNALELDDSALYLCASSLQGTNQPQHFGDGTRLSIL.

The chain combines TRBV19 with TRBJ1-2, with TRBD1 matching 10 bases. The CDR3 loop spans 16 amino acids. Germline loops: CDR1 LNHDA, CDR2 SQIVND (reference sequence). Trimming took 6 bases from V and 0 from J; bases not matched to a gene: 7. The CDR3 is CASRRTGGGTNYGYTF. CDR3 sequence (DNA): TGTGCCAGTAGACGGACAGGGGGGGGAACTAACTATGGCTACACCTTC.

The chain employs TRBV30 and TRBJ1-5; 7 positions match TRBD1. V trimming: 2 bases; J trimming: 6 bases; junction bases outside the gene matches: 7. CDR1 and CDR2 (germline): GTSNPN, SVGIG (reference sequence). The CDR3 consists of 14 residues. CDR3 amino acids: CAWSKQGGLQPQHF. CDR3 nucleotide sequence: TGTGCCTGGAGTAAGCAGGGGGGACTTCAGCCCCAGCATTTT.